What follows describes a single T cell receptor (beta chain). The sample originates from a study of blood T cell repertoires in COVID-19. The ends were cut back, 2 bases at V and 2 bases at J, with 10 bases in the middle. Germline V gene data show CDR1 as MNHEY and CDR2 as SVGAGI. The CDR3 extends over 15 amino acids. Here immunoSEQ multiplex PCR was the method, and the copy in TCRdb shows in-frame clones only, minus some. The sample holds 7,000 or so clones, approximately 90% seen once. The sequence came from a man in his 70s with active COVID-19. V is TRBV6-5 and J is TRBJ2-1; a possible D gene is TRBD2 (6 bases). The sequencing sample was made of peripheral blood. The CDR3 sequence: CASSYEAGPYNEQFF. The CDR3 DNA reads as TGTGCCAGCAGTTACGAAGCGGGCCCCTACAATGAGCAGTTCTTC.